This T cell receptor (beta chain) was documented in a study of blood T cells in healthy people across ages (dated by TCRdb to the mid-2010s). With regard to the full study: In model experiments, template switching captured about one uniquely barcoded TCR beta cDNA molecule for every two T cells. Age-related changes in TCR beta repertoire diversity were measured in the study by deep sequencing normalized with unique cDNA molecular identifiers. Using the same blood draw, the study looked at two additional independent replicas of 1 million unique cDNA reads for two donors, one aged 18 to 30 and the other aged 80 or older. To avoid experimental bias, donors of different ages were distributed randomly across sequencing lanes. Donors were grouped into four age groups: young (average approximately 16 years), middle-aged (39), aged (roughly 62) and long-lived (just over 80).

The full study reports these points: As age increased, observed TCR beta diversity per million T cells dropped in a roughly linear way, and a significant reduction was already evident by age about 40. Because profiling used bulk unsorted PBMCs, naive and antigen-experienced compartments could not be compared conclusively. The percentage of naive T cells measured by flow cytometry correlated strongly with observed TCR beta diversity. Donor CMV infection status was unknown, potentially confounding age-related changes in expanded clonotypes. Total diversity estimates from one million sequenced T cells were considered lower bounds and underestimates. Compared with the aged group, the long-lived group had more naive CD4+ T cells, fewer expanded clones and increased TCR diversity, suggesting age selection.

Libraries came from 5' RACE. The data were produced on an Illumina HiSeq 2500. A second roughly 6 to 12 cycle PCR used a sample-barcoded 5' primer and a J-beta primer mix. Each TCR beta cDNA molecule received a unique molecular identifier from a template-switch 5' adaptor carrying 12 random nucleotides. Each sample yielded at least 3 million CDR3-containing paired-end reads. The Mint cDNA synthesis kit, primed by a TRBC-specific oligonucleotide, was used to synthesize first-strand cDNA from all RNA. Following uracil-DNA glycosylase treatment, all cDNA underwent a first 18-cycle PCR with the universal primers M1SS and BC2_uni_R. As for how the authors treated the data: Normalization of each sample was performed by random selection of 1 million high-quality reads, each carrying a distinct molecular identifier. Reads sharing molecular identifiers were discarded rather than binned into consensus sequences. MiTCR, with a Q25 quality threshold and the strictest error-elimination algorithm, was used for CDR3 identification, clonotype clustering and error correction. A nonparametric unseen species model using Euler transformation provided a lower-bound estimate of total TCR beta diversity. The public reads were run again by TCRdb, first through fastp at Q25 and then through MiXCR, and only productive beta chains were kept. Each CDR3 protein appears once, grouped with its most common genes and DNA. The V and J calls were not made by the authors but by TCRdb's processing. In this sample the table shows around 690,000 distinct CDR3 sequences, about 54% of which occur a single time. Of the sample, 30% to 40% is held by the ten largest clones.

Spanning cysteine to phenylalanine, the CDR3 consists of 15 amino acids. CDR3 DNA only is kept here, 45 bases in frame from base 1. Trimming accounts for 1 base at V and 2 bases at J, while the number of junction bases matched to no gene is 1. The germline V gene gives CDR1 as SGHRS and CDR2 as YFSETQ. The roughly 37 donors, aged about 6 to 90 years, were systemically healthy Caucasian individuals from Russia. Each donor gave roughly 9 milliliters of peripheral blood, drawn into EDTA-treated Vacutainer tubes. PBMCs were isolated by Ficoll-Paque density-gradient centrifugation, with at least 7 million obtained per sample. Trizol reagent was used to extract total RNA from the PBMCs, yielding at least 5 micrograms per sample. For every donor, an aliquot of PBMCs went through flow cytometry to measure the percentages of naive CD45RAhigh/CD27high T cells. Taking its sample share into account, this clonotype is medium-sized (0.01 to 0.1%). The target of this receptor is not known. There are no base qualities to consult, and no much larger clone falls within one base.

The sequenced sample consisted of blood. The TCR sequence derives from a man in his 60s in good health. The rearranged segments are TRBV5-1 and TRBJ2-5, with 11 central nucleotides matching TRBD2. Here is the DNA: TGCGCCAGCAGCTTGTTAGCGGGGGGGCAAGAGACCCAGTACTTC. It is translated as CASSLLAGGQETQYF.